This note documents a single T cell receptor (beta chain) sequence. The sample comes from a study of blood T cell repertoires in COVID-19. As for the study in general: Sites across the United States, Italy and Spain contributed samples from acute and convalescent COVID-19. The cDNA or gDNA used as material had been derived from T cells, B-cell-depleted T cells, or PBMCs.

In the study's own analysis: Amplification with reference gene primers provided the estimates of nucleated cell counts. Data came from immunoSEQ multiplex PCR; TCRdb stores just in-frame clones and leaves some out. V, J and clone size derive from that table, while D and trimming were established from the DNA sequence. The table includes around 230,000 clones, 89% detected once. This CDR3 spans 13 amino acids. The germline gives CDR1 SQVTM, CDR2 ANQGSEA. Trimming shortened V by 6 bases and J by 8 bases, and 19 bases separated the two germline ends. The study assigned cohorts using participant-reported clinical history.

This chain uses TRBV29-1 with TRBJ1-1, with a weak D call TRBD1 (6 bases). The receptor's source is a woman aged 25 to 39 with acute COVID-19. Sequenced: PBMCs or T cells enriched from blood (not recorded which). The CDR3 coding sequence is TGCAGCGTAACCACAACAGGGTCTCAAGAAGCTTTCTTT. Amino acid sequence: CSVTTTGSQEAFF.